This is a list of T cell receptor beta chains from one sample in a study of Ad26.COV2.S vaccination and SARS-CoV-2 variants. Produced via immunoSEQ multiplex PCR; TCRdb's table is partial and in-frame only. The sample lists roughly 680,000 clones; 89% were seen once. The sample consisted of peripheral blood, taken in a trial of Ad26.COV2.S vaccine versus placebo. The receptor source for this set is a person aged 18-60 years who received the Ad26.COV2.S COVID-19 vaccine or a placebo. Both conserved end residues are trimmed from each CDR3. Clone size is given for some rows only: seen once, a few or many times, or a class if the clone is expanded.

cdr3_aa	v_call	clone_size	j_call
SVEKPGVYEQY	TRBV29-1	.	TRBJ2-7
ASSLAADTGSLTRTYEQY	TRBV5-1	.	TRBJ2-7
ASSLATGKGETQY	TRBV5-1	.	TRBJ2-5
ATSDGSYEQY	TRBV24-1	.	TRBJ2-7
ASSELGLYEQY	TRBV6-1	.	TRBJ2-7
ASSLGGTGPQETQY	TRBV5-1	.	TRBJ2-5
ASAGDFGNTIY	TRBV19	few	TRBJ1-3
ASSPRQALGNTIY	TRBV18	once	TRBJ1-3
ASSQGTGLISYEQY	TRBV4-3	.	TRBJ2-7
ASSMRGGTLGNTIY	TRBV7-2	.	TRBJ1-3
ASSFSTRGFGANVLT	TRBV5-4	.	TRBJ2-6
ASSGQRYRQPQH	TRBV2	few	TRBJ1-5
AISESVGGRIGEQF	TRBV10-3	.	TRBJ2-1
ASSATGRGNTEAF	TRBV9	.	TRBJ1-1
ASSQEGHTIY	TRBV3-1/TRBV3-2	.	TRBJ1-3
AWSVGPGPTEAF	TRBV30	.	TRBJ1-1
ASSQEATGVEAF	TRBV3-1/TRBV3-2	once	TRBJ1-1
ASSSFGYT	TRBV12-3/TRBV12-4	.	TRBJ1-2
ASSRQGERNTEAF	TRBV27	.	TRBJ1-1
ASRAAYEQY	TRBV12-3/TRBV12-4	.	TRBJ2-7
ASSLNGEVPNYGYT	TRBV5-6	.	TRBJ1-2
ASSLWSTGATFNQPQH	TRBV19	.	TRBJ1-5
ASSPPGQGVTYEQY	TRBV18	.	TRBJ2-7
ASSREARETQY	TRBV5-1	.	TRBJ2-5
ATSEPWGSQQF	TRBV24-1	.	TRBJ2-1
ASSFRGLSDGELF	TRBV12-1	.	TRBJ2-2
ASSPTTSTDTQY	TRBV3-1/TRBV3-2	.	TRBJ2-3
ASSLGPTGRNQPQH	TRBV5-4	.	TRBJ1-5
ASSGGPQH	TRBV12-3/TRBV12-4	.	TRBJ1-5
ASRLTGENGYT	TRBV27	.	TRBJ1-2
ASSEMGFSLH	TRBV6-1	.	TRBJ1-6
ASSLSKAHQETQY	TRBV27	once	TRBJ2-5